This TCR beta chain was retrieved from a study of T cells in localized non-small cell lung cancer. Study-level findings and limits: Adjacent uninvolved lung tissue had the highest T cell clonality, exceeding tumor. Across samples, adjacent lung featured a median around 55 of the top 100 tumor clones. Longer overall survival was linked to higher blood T cell density. Only one tumor region was sequenced, so heterogeneity remains possible.

Using immunoSEQ multiplex PCR, the repertoire was profiled, and TCRdb retains in-frame clones only, with some absent. The profile shows about 59,000 clones, roughly 89% of them singletons. As to this clone: The antigen remains unidentified.

From germline, CDR1 is SGDLS and CDR2 YYNGEE. The V gene lost 1 base and the J gene lost 7 bases, with 12 bases spanning the gap. This CDR3 comprises 14 residues. This clonotype was sampled from a man between 40 and 69 years old with stage I squamous cell lung carcinoma. This specimen was peripheral blood, taken before any cancer treatment. The genes are TRBV9 and TRBJ2-1, with D possibly being TRBD1 (5 bases). Here the CDR3 reads CASSVMTQGNEQFF. As DNA, the CDR3 is TGTGCCAGCAGCGTAATGACCCAGGGAAATGAGCAGTTCTTC.